A single sample gave rise to the 8 T cell receptor beta chains below, sequenced in a study of blood T cell repertoires in COVID-19. TCRdb keeps only in-frame clones here, not all; method: immunoSEQ multiplex PCR. This table has over 300,000 clones, 75% to 90% appearing once. The sequencing sample was made of PBMCs or T cells enriched from blood (not recorded which). These receptors came from a man aged 25-45 years who had recovered from COVID-19.

The rearrangement uses TRBV6-1 and TRBJ1-2; the match to TRBD1 covers 7 bases. The CDR3 extends over 17 amino acids. Germline V gives CDR1 MNHNS, CDR2 SASEGT. Germline trimming cut 2 bases from V and 3 bases from J; bases unmatched to any gene: 12. Here the CDR3 DNA reads TGTGCCAGCAGTGAATTCCACAGGGGCTTTGGGGACTATGGCTACACCTTC. It is translated as CASSEFHRGFGDYGYTF.

This clone has more than one count but fewer than ten. V usage is TRBV24-1 and J usage is TRBJ2-7, with a tentative D call TRBD2 (5 bases). V lost 12 bases to trimming and J lost 1 base, with 15 bases between them. CDR1 is KGHDR and CDR2 is SFDVKD in the germline V gene. The CDR3 extends over 13 amino acids. The CDR3: CAPSAGHSYEQYF. CDR3 bases: TGTGCCCCCTCCGCGGGCCATTCCTACGAGCAGTACTTC.

In regard to this clone: Other DNA sequences from this sample encode an identical CDR3 as well. The chain recombines TRBV5-1 with TRBJ1-2, with TRBD1 matching over 8 bases. Germline V lookup: CDR1 SGHRS, CDR2 YFSETQ. The CDR3 runs 14 residues. J gave up 2 bases and V 3 bases, and 3 bases lay outside the gene matches. This chain's CDR3 is CASSSGQGNYGYTF. Here the CDR3 DNA reads TGCGCCAGCAGCTCCGGACAGGGAAACTATGGCTACACCTTC.

The chain combines TRBV9 with TRBJ1-4; D might be TRBD1 (6 bases). Germline-derived CDR1 and CDR2 are SGDLS and YYNGEE. The CDR3 contains 17 residues. V was shortened by 0 bases and J by 5 bases, with 17 bases between the two germline ends. The CDR3 DNA reads TGTGCCAGCAGCGTAGTGCCGCGTCAGGGGCCGAATGAAAAACTGTTTTTT. Translation: CASSVVPRQGPNEKLFF.

The chain links TRBV4-1 to TRBJ2-4; D is perhaps TRBD1 (6 bases). V lost 0 bases to trimming and J lost 6 bases, with 18 bases between them. Germline V gene lookup returns CDR1 MGHRA and CDR2 YSYEKL. The CDR3 sequence is 17 residues long. DNA for the CDR3: TGCGCCAGCAGCCAAGATTCGAGTATTACAGGGTTAAACATTCAGTACTTC. It encodes CASSQDSSITGLNIQYF.

The chain recombines TRBV6-2 or TRBV6-3 with TRBJ1-4; possibly TRBD1 for D (6 bases). The CDR3 extends over 16 amino acids. Germline assignment: CDR1 MNHEY and CDR2 SVGEGT. V shed 0 bases and J shed 14 bases, with 22 bases lying between them. Here the CDR3 reads CASSYSGGRAFTKLFF. As DNA, the CDR3 is TGTGCCAGCAGTTACTCGGGGGGGCGCGCATTTACCAAGCTGTTTTTT.

This chain connects TRBV29-1 to TRBJ2-1; D is ambiguous. The V end lost 4 bases, the J end lost 4 bases, and 5 bases lay between the germline ends. Looked up from germline, CDR1 is SQVTM and CDR2 is ANQGSEA. This CDR3 is 11 amino acids long. CDR3 residues: CSVARYNEQFF. The DNA of the CDR3 is TGCAGCGTTGCGAGATACAATGAGCAGTTCTTC.

The genes are TRBV7-2 and TRBJ1-2, with no clear D. The CDR3 runs to 14 residues. The V end was cut by 4 bases, the J end by 1 base, with 10 bases between. Germline lookup yields CDR1 SGHTA and CDR2 FQGNSA. The CDR3 protein is CASSSFARNYGYTF. As DNA, the CDR3 is TGTGCCAGCAGCTCTTTCGCGCGTAACTATGGCTACACCTTC.